This TCR beta chain comes out of a study of shared clonotypes between healthy human individuals. The table came from immunoSEQ multiplex PCR; TCRdb's copy has only in-frame clones and leaves some out. The sample comprises roughly 760,000 clones, approximately 79% of which are singletons, and 1.5% to 2% rests with the top ten. Naive CD45RA+ and memory CD45RA-negative subsets were split from CD4+ cells. In its sample, this clone was seen a few times. The CDR3 is made up of 14 amino acids. Germline CDR1 is SNHLY and CDR2 is FYNNEI. The V and J ends lost 6 bases and 0 bases respectively, with 9 bases between them.

The receptor was isolated from a woman in her twenties or thirties in good health. Sequenced input: memory CD4+ T cells sorted from blood. Sample subset: CD45RA-negative fraction. The rearrangement uses TRBV2 and TRBJ1-3; D unclear. The CDR3 reads CASSGSFSGNTIYF. CDR3 sequence (DNA): TGTGCCAGCAGCGGGTCTTTCTCTGGAAACACCATATATTTT.